These T cell receptor beta chains were read from a single sample in a study of T-cell reconstitution after alpha-beta-depleted transplantation in children. TCRdb independently ran MiXCR on the PCR reads; one entry per CDR3 protein. This sample has 700,000 to 950,000 distinct CDR3 sequences, with roughly 15% found just once. This material consisted of PBMCs, mostly from graft donor cells, taken 360 days after TCRalphabeta/CD19-depleted stem cell transplant. All receptors come from a male patient between 10 and 17 years old who had a stem cell transplant for acute lymphoblastic leukemia, so the T cells may come from the graft donor. CDR3s include the opening cysteine and the closing phenylalanine or tryptophan. D genes are given only for firm matches. For some rows the clone size is stated as once, few or many, or as a class when expanded; others skip it.

D: NA; V: TRBV27; size: many; J: TRBJ2-6; DNA: TGTGCCAGCAGAGACGCTGGGGCCAACGTCCTGACTTTC; CDR3: CASRDAGANVLTF
D: TRBD1; V: TRBV5-1; size: NA; J: TRBJ2-6; DNA: TGCGCCAGCAGCGTGGGAGGGTTCTTGGGACAGGGGAACGTCCTGACTTTC; CDR3: CASSVGGFLGQGNVLTF
D: TRBD2; V: TRBV29-1; size: few; J: TRBJ2-3; DNA: TGCAGCGTGTGGGGGGGGCTAGCGGGAGGGCCAGATACGCAGTATTTT; CDR3: CSVWGGLAGGPDTQYF
D: NA; V: TRBV12-3/TRBV12-4; size: NA; J: TRBJ2-3; DNA: TGTGCCAGCGCAAAAACCCAGGGCACAGATACGCAGTATTTT; CDR3: CASAKTQGTDTQYF
D: TRBD2; V: TRBV7-8; size: once; J: TRBJ2-1; DNA: TGTGCCAGCAGCCAAACTAGCGGGAGGCGGAGTGAGCAGTTCTTC; CDR3: CASSQTSGRRSEQFF
D: NA; V: TRBV5-1; size: NA; J: TRBJ2-7; DNA: TGCGCCAGCAGCTTGGAAAAGCTTGAAACCTCCTACGAGCAGTACTTC; CDR3: CASSLEKLETSYEQYF
D: NA; V: TRBV29-1; size: few; J: TRBJ2-5; DNA: TGCAGCGTTGAAATTGGCGAGACCCAGTACTTC; CDR3: CSVEIGETQYF
D: NA; V: TRBV25-1; size: many; J: TRBJ2-5; DNA: TGTGCCAGCAGTGAAATATTGGCGGGGACCCAGTACTTC; CDR3: CASSEILAGTQYF
D: NA; V: TRBV20-1; size: few; J: TRBJ2-2; DNA: TGCAGTGCTAGTCAAAGTCGATTCACCGGGGAGCTGTTTTTT; CDR3: CSASQSRFTGELFF
D: NA; V: TRBV12-2; size: NA; J: TRBJ2-3; DNA: TGTGCAAGTCGCTTTTTCGCCGACAGGGGGGGGGCAGATACGCAGTATTTT; CDR3: CASRFFADRGGADTQYF
D: NA; V: TRBV7-3; size: NA; J: TRBJ2-3; DNA: TGTGCCAGCAGCTTATCGCTAAACACAGATACGCAGTATTTT; CDR3: CASSLSLNTDTQYF